This T cell receptor beta chain is drawn from a study of blood T cell repertoires in COVID-19. Study-wide background: Specimens from acute and convalescent COVID-19 originated in the United States, Italy and Spain. PBMCs, B-cell-depleted T cells, or T cells were the source of the cDNA or gDNA that made up the material.

Per the authors' pipeline: Nucleated cell number was recorded as an estimate derived from reference gene primer amplification. Profiled with immunoSEQ multiplex PCR; TCRdb holds only in-frame clones, not every one. V and J calls and clone size come straight from that table; D and trimming were deduced from the DNA. The table has over 600,000 clones, about 90% seen once. Germline loops: CDR1 MNHEY, CDR2 SVGAGI. CDR3 length: 14 residues. V was clipped by 2 bases and J by 8 bases, with 15 bases between them. This clone came up a few times. The sequenced sample was peripheral blood. This chain uses TRBV6-5 with TRBJ1-2, with D maybe TRBD1 (5 bases). This TCR derives from a woman aged 18-29 years with acute or convalescent COVID-19. CDR3 sequence: CASSYDPQGSGYTF. CDR3 nucleotides: TGTGCCAGCAGTTACGACCCCCAGGGATCGGGCTACACCTTC.